These 21 T cell receptor beta chains came from one sample sequenced in a study of T cells in Graves' hyperthyroidism and ophthalmopathy. Amplified regions were TCR beta CDR3 sequences from RNA transcripts. HTBI primers were employed in a first-round RT-PCR of the TCR CDR3. In TCRdb, the multiplex PCR reads were re-called with MiXCR into one record per CDR3 protein. The sample has about 180,000 distinct CDR3 sequences, 9.4% seen once; the top ten hold roughly a fifth. Sample: blood. These receptors all stem from a woman between 18 and 29 years old with Graves' hyperthyroidism that later progressed to Graves' ophthalmopathy.

This clonotype was counted at least ten times. This rearrangement joins TRBV3-1 to TRBJ1-3; D unresolved. Germline CDR1 and CDR2: LGHDT and YNNKEL (reference sequence). Trimming left V 2 bases short and J 0 bases short, with 5 bases between. The CDR3 sequence is 14 residues long. The CDR3 nucleotides read TGTGCCAGCAGCCAACAGAGCTCTGGAAACACCATATATTTT. It translates to CASSQQSSGNTIYF.

There are many counts of this clonotype. The gene calls are TRBV10-3 and TRBJ1-5; D uncertain. Trimming left V 2 bases short and J 3 bases short, with 5 bases between. Germline-derived CDR1 and CDR2 are ENHRY and SYGVKD. This CDR3 region has 13 residues. DNA of the CDR3: TGTGCCATCAGTGAGGGGTACAATCAGCCCCAGCATTTT. Translated, it gives CAISEGYNQPQHF.

This chain connects TRBV2 to TRBJ2-6, with D uncertain. Germline lookup yields CDR1 SNHLY and CDR2 FYNNEI. The germline V and J ends were trimmed by 3 bases and 0 bases, with 6 bases remaining between them. The length of the CDR3 is 15 residues. This chain's CDR3 is CASSDARSGANVLTF. The DNA for the CDR3 is TGTGCCAGCAGTGATGCCCGCTCTGGGGCCAACGTCCTGACTTTC.

This clonotype was observed at least ten times. The V gene is TRBV2, the J gene TRBJ2-7, with TRBD1 identical over 7 bases. V shed 8 bases, J shed 2 bases, and the junction held 15 bases outside the gene matches. The germline CDR1 and CDR2 sequences are SNHLY and FYNNEI. The CDR3 covers 16 residues. CDR3 sequence reads: CASQKGPTGTAYEQYF. The CDR3 region has the DNA TGTGCCAGCCAGAAAGGGCCGACAGGGACCGCCTACGAGCAGTACTTC.

The CDR3, as DNA: TGTGCCAGCAGCCATACCCGGGGTAATCAGCCCCAGCATTTT. It is translated as CASSHTRGNQPQHF. The chain employs TRBV4-2 and TRBJ1-5; D is unclear. Germline loops: CDR1 LGHNA, CDR2 YNFKEQ. This CDR3 is built from 14 residues. The ends were cut back, 3 bases at V and 4 bases at J, with 10 bases in the middle.

This clonotype showed up many times. The V call is TRBV20-1, the J call TRBJ2-1; the match to TRBD2 covers 7 bases. J gave up 7 bases and V 3 bases, and 6 bases lay outside the gene matches. This CDR3 is built from 13 residues. Germline V gives CDR1 DFQATT, CDR2 SNEGSKA (reference sequence). CDR3 sequence reads: CSARDRTRNEQFF. CDR3 in DNA: TGCAGTGCTAGGGATCGGACTAGGAATGAGCAGTTCTTC.

V usage is TRBV6-4 and J usage is TRBJ1-2, with D perhaps matching TRBD1 (5 bases). Germline V gene lookup returns CDR1 MRHNA and CDR2 SNTAGT. Trimming took off 4 bases at V and 1 base at J, with 10 bases between the two ends. CDR3 size: 14 residues. The CDR3: CASSATDSNYGYTF. The CDR3 DNA reads as TGTGCCAGCAGTGCTACCGACAGTAACTATGGCTACACCTTC.

This clonotype was counted at least ten times. This chain links TRBV7-3 with TRBJ1-1; tentatively, D is TRBD1 (6 bases). Germline V gene sequence: CDR1 SGHTA, CDR2 FQGTGA. CDR3 length: 15 residues. V was cut by 5 bases and J by 0 bases, with 13 bases left in between. The CDR3 sequence: CASSPTDRLNTEAFF. The CDR3 DNA is TGTGCCAGCAGCCCAACCGACAGGTTGAACACTGAAGCTTTCTTT.

This clonotype was recorded at least ten times. The genes are TRBV5-5 and TRBJ2-3; D is ambiguous. CDR1 is SGHKS, CDR2 YYEKEE, per germline (reference sequence). Trimming removed 0 bases from V and 3 bases from J, with 8 bases in between. This CDR3 has 14 residues. The CDR3 DNA sequence: TGTGCCAGCAGCTTGGCGTGGCAGACAGATACGCAGTATTTT. It yields the protein CASSLAWQTDTQYF.

This clonotype showed up many times. This rearrangement joins TRBV9 to TRBJ1-1; D uncertain. CDR1 SGDLS and CDR2 YYNGEE come from the germline V gene. The CDR3 runs 13 residues. The V gene lost 9 bases and the J gene lost 5 bases, with 17 bases spanning the gap. The CDR3 protein is CATAEGVKTEAFF. In DNA, the CDR3 is TGTGCCACCGCGGAGGGAGTAAAGACTGAAGCTTTCTTT.

This clonotype was seen many times. This rearrangement joins TRBV11-2 to TRBJ1-6; the match to TRBD1 covers 11 bases. This CDR3 has 16 amino acids. The junction had 7 bases not matched to a gene; V was cut back by 3 bases and J by 9 bases. Looked up from germline, CDR1 is SGHAT and CDR2 is FQNNGV. CDR3 in amino acids: CASSLDRGLLGSPLHF. Here the CDR3 DNA reads TGTGCCAGCAGCTTGGACAGGGGGCTCTTAGGTTCACCCCTCCACTTT.

The table lists this clonotype with many counts. This chain joins TRBV11-2 and TRBJ2-7; D is undetermined. The CDR3 has 15 amino acids. Germline lookup yields CDR1 SGHAT and CDR2 FQNNGV. The ends were cut back, 0 bases at V and 3 bases at J, with 12 bases in the middle. CDR3 sequence (DNA): TGTGCCAGCAGCTTAGATCTTAGGGCGGACTACGAGCAGTACTTC. Amino acid sequence: CASSLDLRADYEQYF. The variable domain in full, completed from reference TRBV11-2 and TRBJ2-7, reads EAGVAQSPRYKIIEKRQSVAFWCNPISGHATLYWYQQILGQGPKLLIQFQNNGVVDDSQLPKDRFSAERLKGVDSTLKIQPAKLEDSAVYLCASSLDLRADYEQYFGPGTRLTVT.

The chain links TRBV14 to TRBJ1-2; 9 bases map to TRBD1. With 1 base clipped from V and 4 bases from J, the junction kept 4 bases outside the gene matches. Per the germline V gene, CDR1 is SGHDN and CDR2 is FVKESK. This CDR3 has 15 residues. CDR3 sequence: CASSQGTGASYGYTF. The DNA for the CDR3 is TGTGCCAGCAGCCAAGGGACAGGGGCCAGCTATGGCTACACCTTC.

The V and J genes are TRBV4-2 and TRBJ1-3; a possible D gene is TRBD1 (5 bases). Germline V CDR1 and CDR2: LGHNA, YNFKEQ. The CDR3 runs 15 residues. V was cut by 4 bases and J by 3 bases, with 13 bases left in between. This CDR3 reads CASSPQRGLGNTIYF. CDR3 DNA sequence: TGTGCCAGCAGCCCGCAGCGGGGCCTTGGAAACACCATATATTTT.

This clonotype has ten or more counts. The V and J genes are TRBV3-1 and TRBJ1-1, with 7 bases that match TRBD1. Per germline, CDR1 LGHDT and CDR2 YNNKEL (reference sequence). V dropped 2 bases and J dropped 6; count of bases not matched to a gene: 9. CDR3 length equals 15 residues. The CDR3 loop is CASSQIQGLLPEAFF. DNA of the CDR3: TGTGCCAGCAGCCAAATACAGGGGTTGTTGCCTGAAGCTTTCTTT.

The sample holds many counts of this clonotype. This chain links TRBV7-9 with TRBJ1-2; D possibly corresponds to TRBD1 (6 bases). Trimming stripped 5 bases from V and 7 bases from J, with 14 bases between. The germline CDR1 and CDR2 sequences are SEHNR and FQNEAQ (reference sequence). The CDR3 sequence is 13 residues long. The CDR3 nucleotides read TGTGCCAGCAGCGTACAGGGTAGGGGTGGCTACACCTTC. Protein product: CASSVQGRGGYTF.

This clonotype was detected many times. The chain has TRBV13 and TRBJ2-5; TRBD1 aligns across 7 bases. The trim removed 2 bases at V and 2 bases at J, leaving 8 bases unmatched. The germline gives CDR1 PRHDT, CDR2 FYEKMQ (reference sequence). This CDR3 comprises 16 residues. In DNA, the CDR3 is TGTGCCAGCAGCTTACTAGGGGGCTGGGGGCAAGAGACCCAGTACTTC. Translated: CASSLLGGWGQETQYF.

This clonotype was found many times. This chain uses TRBV9 with TRBJ1-1; D may be TRBD1 (6 bases). The germline V gene has CDR1 SGDLS and CDR2 YYNGEE. This CDR3 region has 14 residues. The germline V and J ends were trimmed by 4 bases and 0 bases, with 10 bases remaining between them. CDR3 loop: CASSPEGVNTEAFF. CDR3 DNA sequence: TGTGCCAGCAGCCCTGAGGGGGTGAACACTGAAGCTTTCTTT.

This clonotype was recorded at least ten times. This chain links TRBV12-3 or TRBV12-4 with TRBJ1-5, with a possible D match to TRBD1 (5 bases). This CDR3 has 16 amino acids. Deletions cut 2 bases from V and 5 bases from J, with 16 bases between. In nucleotides, the CDR3 is TGTGCCAGCAGTTTAAGTTCTAGGCGGGGACATCAGCCCCAGCATTTT. Its protein product is CASSLSSRRGHQPQHF.

This clonotype was counted a few times. V and J are TRBV19 and TRBJ2-3; D gene unclear. The CDR3 runs to 14 residues. Trimming left V 4 bases short and J 8 bases short, with 16 bases between. The germline CDR1 and CDR2 sequences are LNHDA and SQIVND (reference sequence). The CDR3 loop reads CASSTPEGPGTQYF. The DNA for the CDR3 is TGTGCCAGTAGTACCCCGGAAGGTCCGGGTACGCAGTATTTT.

This clonotype was counted many times. This chain joins TRBV3-1 and TRBJ1-1, with D possibly matching TRBD1 (5 bases). This CDR3 is built from 13 residues. V shed 2 bases and J shed 5 bases, with 9 bases lying between them. Germline assignment: CDR1 LGHDT and CDR2 YNNKEL (reference sequence). CDR3 protein: CASSQRQGTEAFF. The CDR3 DNA reads TGTGCCAGCAGCCAAAGGCAGGGTACTGAAGCTTTCTTT.